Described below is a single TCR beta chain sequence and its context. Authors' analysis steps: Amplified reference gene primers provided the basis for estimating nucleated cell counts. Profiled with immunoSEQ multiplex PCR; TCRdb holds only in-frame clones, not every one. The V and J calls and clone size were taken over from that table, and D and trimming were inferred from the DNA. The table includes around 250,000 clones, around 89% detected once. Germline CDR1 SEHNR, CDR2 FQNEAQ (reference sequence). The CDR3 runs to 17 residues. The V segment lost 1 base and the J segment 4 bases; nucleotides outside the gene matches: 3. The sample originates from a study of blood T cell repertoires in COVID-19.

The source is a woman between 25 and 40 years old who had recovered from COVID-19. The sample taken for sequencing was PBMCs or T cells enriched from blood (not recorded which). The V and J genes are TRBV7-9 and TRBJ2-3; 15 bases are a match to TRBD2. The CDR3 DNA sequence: TGTGCCAGCAGCTTAGGGACTAGCGGGAGGGCGGCAGATACGCAGTATTTT. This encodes CASSLGTSGRAADTQYF.